This TCR beta chain was recorded in a study of tumor-infiltrating lymphocytes in oesophageal squamous cell carcinoma. By share, this clonotype counts as medium-sized. With 3 bases removed from V and 5 bases from J, the gap between germline ends came to 9 bases. Germline assignment: CDR1 SGHVS and CDR2 FQNEAQ. This CDR3 is built from 13 residues. TCRdb reprocessed the PCR reads with MiXCR, giving one entry per CDR3 protein. The sample lists 3,500 to 4,500 distinct CDR3 sequences, around 15% seen once, with approximately 19% in the top ten. This rearrangement joins TRBV7-8 to TRBJ2-3; no reliable D call. The material sequenced was esophageal tumor tissue. The receptor's source is a male donor with esophageal squamous cell carcinoma. The CDR3 nucleotides read TGTGCCAGCAGCTTCGACCTCGGAGATACGCAGTATTTT. Translation gives CASSFDLGDTQYF.